This T cell receptor beta chain was observed in a study of shared clonotypes between healthy human individuals. Overall study findings and caveats: Depth of sequencing was expected to influence donor clonotype sharing.

This clone was found once. Its antigen is not known. Every donor was a Caucasian adult from Nashville, Tennessee. Tens of millions of PBMCs were counted before genomic DNA extraction. The V end was cut by 4 bases, the J end by 8 bases, with 25 bases between. CDR1 and CDR2 from the germline V gene are SGDLS and YYNGEE. The CDR3 covers 17 residues. The data were produced by immunoSEQ multiplex PCR, yet TCRdb's version contains in-frame clones alone and is incomplete. Of around 500,000 clones in the sample, around 79% were seen once. This TCR derives from a woman aged 40 to 50 in good health. Some clones in this sample may be carry-over from other donors' samples. The gene calls are TRBV9 and TRBJ2-1, with D perhaps matching TRBD2 (5 bases). Sequencing used PBMCs. This CDR3 reads CASSPGTVAAGLDEQFF. The CDR3 DNA is TGTGCCAGCAGCCCGGGAACTGTTGCGGCCGGACTTGATGAGCAGTTCTTC.